These 30 T cell receptor beta chains were all obtained from the same sample, sequenced in a study of post-analysis software for immune sequencing data. Unique molecular identifiers featured in each of the TCR beta cDNA libraries. One entry per CDR3 protein, called by TCRdb with MiXCR from the PCR reads. In the table there are hundreds of thousands of distinct CDR3 sequences, 45% of which are singletons. Their antigen targets remain unknown. Notes on the study in general: In patients, a few TRBV segments were more frequent than in controls, with TRBV5-6, TRBV5-1 and TRBV20-1 among them.

Sequenced sample: blood. Receptors originate from a girl aged 5 to 17 with multiple sclerosis.

This clonotype has more than one count but fewer than ten. This chain connects TRBV5-1 to TRBJ2-1; the match to TRBD1 covers 8 bases. CDR1 is SGHRS and CDR2 is YFSETQ in the germline V gene. The V gene end was trimmed by 7 bases and the J gene end by 5 bases; junction bases not matched to a gene: 5. The CDR3 loop spans 13 amino acids. The CDR3 reads CASGPGQDNEQFF. The CDR3 DNA reads TGCGCCAGCGGTCCGGGACAGGACAATGAGCAGTTCTTC.

The V and J genes are TRBV9 and TRBJ1-2, with 9 bases that match TRBD1. CDR1 and CDR2 from the germline V gene are SGDLS and YYNGEE. Trimming at V came to 1 base and at J to 2 bases, leaving 6 bases not matched to a gene. The CDR3 spans 16 residues. CDR3 nucleotides: TGTGCCAGCAGCGTATCCATTACAGGGGGCAACTATGGCTACACCTTC. Protein: CASSVSITGGNYGYTF.

This rearrangement joins TRBV12-3 or TRBV12-4 to TRBJ2-6, with TRBD2 as a possible D gene (6 bases). This CDR3 is built from 16 residues. V was cut by 3 bases and J by 2 bases, with 11 bases left in between. The CDR3 protein is CASSFRRGTGANVLTF. In DNA, the CDR3 is TGTGCCAGCAGTTTTCGACGGGGGACTGGGGCCAACGTCCTGACTTTC.

The rearrangement joins TRBV29-1 to TRBJ1-2, with D unclear. This CDR3 is 13 amino acids long. V lost 1 base and J 0 bases, leaving 6 bases between the germline ends. The V gene's germline CDR1 is SQVTM and CDR2 ANQGSEA. The CDR3 region is CSVEGGTNYGYTF. CDR3 sequence (DNA): TGCAGCGTTGAAGGCGGTACTAACTATGGCTACACCTTC.

The CDR3 nucleotides read TGCGCCAGCAGCACGAGACAGGGGCTTCGCTACGAGCAGTACTTC. Amino acids: CASSTRQGLRYEQYF. V usage is TRBV5-1 and J usage is TRBJ2-7; the match to TRBD1 covers 8 bases. The germline CDR1 and CDR2 sequences are SGHRS and YFSETQ. V lost 4 bases, J lost 3 bases, and 9 bases stayed unmatched. This CDR3 is 15 amino acids long.

The genes are TRBV20-1 and TRBJ1-5; 8 bases match TRBD1. Germline CDR1 is DFQATT and CDR2 is SNEGSKA (reference sequence). The CDR3 runs 15 residues. Germline trimming cut 5 bases from V and 3 bases from J; bases unmatched to any gene: 9. The CDR3 coding sequence is TGCAGTGCTCAAATCCGACAGGGGAACAATCAGCCCCAGCATTTT. It yields the protein CSAQIRQGNNQPQHF.

This chain links TRBV7-9 with TRBJ2-7; D not resolved. CDR1 is SEHNR, CDR2 FQNEAQ, per germline (reference sequence). The CDR3 covers 14 residues. Trimming removed 1 base at V and 2 bases at J, with 9 bases between. CDR3 sequence: CASSLEGSPYEQYF. The CDR3 coding sequence is TGTGCCAGCAGCTTAGAGGGCAGTCCCTACGAGCAGTACTTC.

V gene TRBV6-2 or TRBV6-3 combines with J gene TRBJ2-2; 9 bases line up with TRBD2. This CDR3 region has 15 residues. Germline V gene data show CDR1 as MNHEY and CDR2 as SVGEGT. V dropped 6 bases and J dropped 4; count of bases not matched to a gene: 6. Written as DNA, the CDR3 is TGTGCCAGCAGAGCCCCGGGACTAGCCACCGGGGAGCTGTTTTTT. As protein: CASRAPGLATGELFF.

This clonotype was seen more than once but under ten times. V is TRBV3-1 and J is TRBJ2-5; no clear D gene. The CDR3 contains 11 residues. V was pared by 1 base and J by 7 bases, with 4 bases between. CDR1 and CDR2 from the germline V gene are LGHDT and YNNKEL (reference sequence). Written as DNA, the CDR3 is TGTGCCAGCAGCCAAGGGGCGACCCAGTACTTC. It specifies CASSQGATQYF.

This chain's CDR3 is CASSWRGLAGGPTDTQYF. CDR3 DNA: TGCGCCAGCAGCTGGAGGGGACTAGCGGGAGGGCCGACAGATACGCAGTATTTT. V gene TRBV5-1 combines with J gene TRBJ2-3; 16 bases fit TRBD2. V was pared by 3 bases and J by 3 bases, with 7 bases of the junction left unmatched. The CDR3 has 18 amino acids. The V gene's germline CDR1 is SGHRS and CDR2 YFSETQ.

This chain connects TRBV12-3 or TRBV12-4 to TRBJ2-2; D ambiguous. Trimming removed 3 bases from V and 5 bases from J, with 7 bases in between. The CDR3 consists of 13 residues. The CDR3 nucleotides are TGTGCCAGCAGTTTGGGGTCGACCGGGGAGCTGTTTTTT. Amino acids: CASSLGSTGELFF.

This clonotype was seen a single time. The rearrangement joins TRBV27 to TRBJ2-7; maybe TRBD2 (6 bases). Germline V gene data show CDR1 as MNHEY and CDR2 as SMNVEV (reference sequence). CDR3 length: 14 amino acids. V was pared by 5 bases and J by 3 bases, with 14 bases between. The CDR3 sequence is CASSPRGGIYEQYF. The DNA for the CDR3 is TGTGCCAGCAGTCCCCGGGGAGGAATCTACGAGCAGTACTTC.

J is TRBJ2-3 and V is TRBV7-2; 12 bases line up with TRBD2. V shed 5 bases and J 6 bases; nucleotides not matched to a gene: 3. Germline values: CDR1 SGHTA, CDR2 FQGNSA. The length of the CDR3 is 14 residues. CDR3 loop: CASSLTSGRDTQYF. The CDR3 bases are TGTGCCAGCAGCCTAACTAGCGGGAGGGATACGCAGTATTTT.

The gene calls are TRBV29-1 and TRBJ2-7; 8 positions match TRBD1. CDR3 length equals 16 residues. Germline assignment: CDR1 SQVTM and CDR2 ANQGSEA. The trim removed 6 bases at V and 0 bases at J, leaving 13 bases unmatched. The CDR3 region is CSVGTGISVTSYEQYF. For the CDR3, the DNA is TGCAGCGTCGGGACAGGTATTAGCGTTACCTCCTACGAGCAGTACTTC.

There are a few counts of this clonotype. This chain connects TRBV5-1 to TRBJ2-1, with 12 bases fitting TRBD2. Germline V gene sequence: CDR1 SGHRS, CDR2 YFSETQ. The trim removed 8 bases at V and 8 bases at J, leaving 8 bases unmatched. The CDR3 loop spans 14 amino acids. This chain's CDR3 is CASKTSGSIDEQFF. The CDR3 DNA reads as TGCGCCAGTAAGACTAGCGGGAGTATAGATGAGCAGTTCTTC.

V usage is TRBV28 and J usage is TRBJ2-7; 7 bases are a match to TRBD1. The CDR3 is 16 amino acids. V shed 8 bases and J 2 bases; nucleotides not matched to a gene: 15. Germline V gene lookup returns CDR1 MDHEN and CDR2 SYDVKM. The CDR3 sequence is CASVPFRDRGTYEQYF. The CDR3 DNA reads TGTGCCAGCGTCCCCTTCCGGGACAGAGGGACCTACGAGCAGTACTTC.

Only a few counts were recorded for this clonotype. The chain combines TRBV9 with TRBJ2-5, with 9 bases matching TRBD2. J was trimmed by 4 bases and V by 7 bases; bases with no gene match: 5. This CDR3 has 13 amino acids. Germline CDR1 is SGDLS and CDR2 is YYNGEE. The CDR3 bases are TGTGCCAGCTGCGGGAGGGACGGAGAGACCCAGTACTTC. It codes for CASCGRDGETQYF.

The chain employs TRBV20-1 and TRBJ2-3; TRBD2 aligns across 8 bases. The ends lost 5 bases at V and 6 bases at J; junction bases unmatched: 10. The CDR3 totals 14 residues. Looked up from germline, CDR1 is DFQATT and CDR2 is SNEGSKA (reference sequence). The chain's CDR3 is CSAAPGGGRDTQYF. The CDR3 region has the DNA TGCAGTGCTGCCCCGGGGGGCGGGAGGGATACGCAGTATTTT.

The chain is built from TRBV29-1 and TRBJ2-7; 9 bases are a match to TRBD1. Germline CDR1 is SQVTM and CDR2 is ANQGSEA. CDR3 length: 13 residues. V was clipped by 6 bases and J by 3 bases; unmatched bases: 6. Written as DNA, the CDR3 is TGCAGCGTCCGGACAGGGGACTTCTACGAGCAGTACTTC. This codes for CSVRTGDFYEQYF.

CDR3 residues: CATKPVEGGSYNEQFF. CDR3 in DNA: TGTGCCACCAAGCCCGTCGAGGGAGGCTCCTACAATGAGCAGTTCTTC. The genes are TRBV27 and TRBJ2-1; a possible D gene is TRBD2 (6 bases). The CDR3 extends over 16 amino acids. Per germline, CDR1 MNHEY and CDR2 SMNVEV (reference sequence). V was pared by 10 bases and J by 0 bases, with 19 bases between.

This clonotype was seen a handful of times. The chain couples TRBV5-1 to TRBJ2-3; D possibly corresponds to TRBD1 (6 bases). Trimming shortened V by 0 bases and J by 1 base, and 9 bases separated the two germline ends. Germline lookup yields CDR1 SGHRS and CDR2 YFSETQ. The CDR3 extends over 15 amino acids. The CDR3 protein is CASSLDRAGTDTQYF. Written as DNA, the CDR3 is TGCGCCAGCAGCTTGGACAGGGCTGGCACAGATACGCAGTATTTT. Variable domain in full (rest from reference TRBV5-1 and TRBJ2-3): KAGVTQTPRYLIKTRGQQVTLSCSPISGHRSVSWYQQTPGQGLQFLFEYFSETQRNKGNFPGRFSGRQFSNSRSEMNVSTLELGDSALYLCASSLDRAGTDTQYFGPGTRLTVL.

Only a few counts were recorded for this clonotype. V and J are TRBV4-3 and TRBJ2-1; no clear D. CDR1 and CDR2 (germline): LGHNA, YSLEER. Between the trimmed V and J ends, which lost 0 bases and 4 bases, there was a span of 10 bases. CDR3 length: 15 residues. The CDR3 DNA is TGCGCCAGCAGCCAAGATATAGGACCTTACAATGAGCAGTTCTTC. Its translation: CASSQDIGPYNEQFF.

This clonotype has a handful of counts. The CDR3 nucleotides are TGCAGCGTCGACAGGGACGAAGAGACCCAGTACTTC. Translated: CSVDRDEETQYF. The chain uses TRBV29-1 and TRBJ2-5; 7 nucleotides align to TRBD1. Trimming took 6 bases from V and 3 from J; bases not matched to a gene: 4. The length of the CDR3 is 12 residues. The germline gives CDR1 SQVTM, CDR2 ANQGSEA.

The sample holds a few counts of this clonotype. The chain has TRBV7-2 and TRBJ2-7; 12 bases line up with TRBD2. Germline V gene lookup returns CDR1 SGHTA and CDR2 FQGNSA. V lost 3 bases to trimming and J lost 9 bases; unmatched junction nucleotides: 3. The CDR3 length is 13 residues. The DNA of the CDR3 is TGTGCCAGCAGCTTCCCTAGCGGGAGGGGGCAGTACTTC. Translated: CASSFPSGRGQYF.

This chain links TRBV24-1 with TRBJ2-1; a weak D match, TRBD2 (5 bases). Germline V lookup: CDR1 KGHDR, CDR2 SFDVKD. This CDR3 has 17 residues. V was cut by 1 base and J by 7 bases, with 19 bases left in between. CDR3 DNA: TGTGCCACCAGTGATTTCGAGGCCCCCGGGGTTGTTAATGAGCAGTTCTTC. Protein sequence: CATSDFEAPGVVNEQFF.

The chain carries TRBV12-3 or TRBV12-4 and TRBJ1-5; the D is unclear. V was clipped by 3 bases and J by 9 bases, with 18 bases between them. The CDR3 spans 15 residues. CDR3 nucleotide sequence: TGTGCCAGCAGTTTGGTCTCCGGGGTGTATAGGCCCCAGCATTTT. Translation gives CASSLVSGVYRPQHF.

The sample holds one count of this clonotype. This chain links TRBV20-1 with TRBJ2-7; D unresolved. The CDR3 is made up of 13 amino acids. V shed 2 bases and J shed 2 bases, with 10 bases lying between them. Germline V gene sequence: CDR1 DFQATT, CDR2 SNEGSKA (reference sequence). The CDR3 nucleotides are TGCAGTGCTAGACAGTGTCTCACCTACGAGCAGTACTTC. Amino acids: CSARQCLTYEQYF.

Only a few counts were recorded for this clonotype. A much more abundant neighbour one base away suggests this may be a read error. The chain has TRBV13 and TRBJ2-7; TRBD2 agrees at 8 bases. CDR1 PRHDT and CDR2 FYEKMQ come from the germline V gene (reference sequence). The length of the CDR3 is 13 residues. V shed 5 bases and J 7 bases; nucleotides not matched to a gene: 7. The CDR3: CASSPHSGNEQYF. As DNA, the CDR3 is TGTGCCAGCAGCCCCCATAGCGGGAATGAGCAGTACTTC.

This clonotype came up a few times. This rearrangement joins TRBV29-1 to TRBJ1-2; D possibly corresponds to TRBD1 (5 bases). The V gene's germline CDR1 is SQVTM and CDR2 ANQGSEA. CDR3 length equals 13 residues. The V and J ends lost 4 bases and 4 bases respectively, with 13 bases between them. Written as DNA, the CDR3 is TGCAGCGTTGTATCAGGGCGAAGCTATGGCTACACCTTC. This translates into CSVVSGRSYGYTF.

The chain has TRBV25-1 and TRBJ2-1; 13 bases are a match to TRBD2. Germline V CDR1 and CDR2: MGHDK, SYGVNS. The J segment lost 10 bases and the V segment lost 6 bases, leaving 9 bases of the junction unmatched. The CDR3 covers 15 residues. DNA of the CDR3: TGTGCCAGCAGCGCACTAGCGGGAGGGCCAGGAGAGCAGTTCTTC. It translates to CASSALAGGPGEQFF.